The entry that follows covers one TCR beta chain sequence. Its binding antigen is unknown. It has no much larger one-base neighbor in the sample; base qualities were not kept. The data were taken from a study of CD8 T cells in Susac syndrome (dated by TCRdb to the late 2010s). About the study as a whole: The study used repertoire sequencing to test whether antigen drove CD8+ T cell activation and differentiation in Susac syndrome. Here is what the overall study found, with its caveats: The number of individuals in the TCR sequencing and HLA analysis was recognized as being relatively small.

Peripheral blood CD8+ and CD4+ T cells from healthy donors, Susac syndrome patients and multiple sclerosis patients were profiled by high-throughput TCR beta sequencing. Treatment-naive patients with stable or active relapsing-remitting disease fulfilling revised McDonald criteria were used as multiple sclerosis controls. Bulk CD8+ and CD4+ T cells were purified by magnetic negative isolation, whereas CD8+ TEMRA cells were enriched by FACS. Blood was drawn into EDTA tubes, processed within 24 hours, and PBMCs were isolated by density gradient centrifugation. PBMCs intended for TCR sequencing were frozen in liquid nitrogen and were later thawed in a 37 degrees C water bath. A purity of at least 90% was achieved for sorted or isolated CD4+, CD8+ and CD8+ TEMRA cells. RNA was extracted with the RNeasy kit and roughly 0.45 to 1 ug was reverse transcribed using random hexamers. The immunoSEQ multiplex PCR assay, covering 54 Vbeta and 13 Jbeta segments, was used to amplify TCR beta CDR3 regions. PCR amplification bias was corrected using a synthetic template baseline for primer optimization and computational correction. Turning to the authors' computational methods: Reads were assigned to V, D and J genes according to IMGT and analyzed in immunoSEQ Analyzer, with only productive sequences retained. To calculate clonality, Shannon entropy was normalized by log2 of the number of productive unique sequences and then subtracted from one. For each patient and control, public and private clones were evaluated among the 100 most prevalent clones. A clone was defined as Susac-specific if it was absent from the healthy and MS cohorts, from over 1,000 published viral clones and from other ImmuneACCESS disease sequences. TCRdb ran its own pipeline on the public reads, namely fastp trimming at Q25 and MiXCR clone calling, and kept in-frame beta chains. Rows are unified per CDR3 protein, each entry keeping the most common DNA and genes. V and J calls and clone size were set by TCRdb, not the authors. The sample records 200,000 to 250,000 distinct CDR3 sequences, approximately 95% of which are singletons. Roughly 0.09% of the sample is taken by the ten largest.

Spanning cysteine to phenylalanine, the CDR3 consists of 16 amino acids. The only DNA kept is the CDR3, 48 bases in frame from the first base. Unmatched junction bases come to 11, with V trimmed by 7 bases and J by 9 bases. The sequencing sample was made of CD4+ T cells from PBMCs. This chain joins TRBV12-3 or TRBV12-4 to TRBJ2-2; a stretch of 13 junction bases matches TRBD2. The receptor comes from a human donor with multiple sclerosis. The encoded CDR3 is CASTRLAGGPYRELFF. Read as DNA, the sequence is TGTGCCAGCACCCGACTAGCGGGAGGACCTTATAGGGAGCTGTTTTTT.